This is a list of T cell receptor beta chains from one sample in a study of cytomegalovirus exposure and HLA in healthy donors. TCRdb's table, derived via immunoSEQ multiplex PCR, lists solely in-frame clones and lacks some. The sample holds approximately 110,000 clones; 73% are singletons and the top ten take around 3.9%. Sequencing was carried out using PBMCs. The receptor source for this set is a middle-aged woman in good health and CMV-seronegative. CDR3s include the opening cysteine and the closing phenylalanine or tryptophan. Fields, in order: J gene, clone size, V gene, D gene, CDR3 protein, CDR3 DNA. The D gene is left open where the match is weak. Clone size is not always given. Where it is, it says once, few, many or a class for expanded clones.

J gene: TRBJ2-4; clone size: -; V gene: TRBV19; D gene: TRBD2; CDR3 protein: CASSIVGGRKNIQYF; CDR3 DNA: TGTGCCAGTAGTATAGTAGGCGGGAGAAAAAACATTCAGTACTTC
J gene: TRBJ1-1; clone size: -; V gene: TRBV10-3; D gene: TRBD1; CDR3 protein: CATGTGAGLGNTEAFF; CDR3 DNA: TGTGCCACCGGGACAGGGGCGGGATTAGGGAACACTGAAGCTTTCTTT
J gene: TRBJ2-2; clone size: once; V gene: TRBV27; D gene: TRBD2; CDR3 protein: CASSSGLAGPANTGELFF; CDR3 DNA: TGTGCCAGCAGTAGCGGACTAGCGGGACCCGCGAACACCGGGGAGCTGTTTTTT
J gene: TRBJ2-3; clone size: -; V gene: TRBV5-1; D gene: TRBD2; CDR3 protein: CASSIGTGGSTDTQYF; CDR3 DNA: TGCGCCAGCAGCATAGGGACGGGGGGTAGCACAGATACGCAGTATTTT
J gene: TRBJ2-1; clone size: -; V gene: TRBV2; D gene: TRBD2; CDR3 protein: CASSGSGGYNEQFF; CDR3 DNA: TGTGCCAGCAGTGGATCGGGGGGGTACAATGAGCAGTTCTTC
J gene: TRBJ1-1; clone size: once; V gene: TRBV13; D gene: -; CDR3 protein: CASSFPPAEAFF; CDR3 DNA: TGTGCCAGCAGCTTTCCCCCCGCTGAAGCTTTCTTT
J gene: TRBJ2-3; clone size: -; V gene: TRBV5-1; D gene: TRBD2; CDR3 protein: CASNIGTSVWRTDTQYF; CDR3 DNA: TGCGCCAGCAATATCGGGACTAGCGTATGGAGGACAGATACGCAGTATTTT
J gene: TRBJ1-5; clone size: -; V gene: TRBV6-5; D gene: TRBD1; CDR3 protein: CASSRQGIGNQPQHF; CDR3 DNA: TGTGCCAGCAGCCGACAGGGGATCGGCAATCAGCCCCAGCATTTT
J gene: TRBJ1-3; clone size: -; V gene: TRBV2; D gene: -; CDR3 protein: CASSAQNTIYF; CDR3 DNA: TGTGCCAGCAGTGCCCAAAACACCATATATTTT
J gene: TRBJ2-1; clone size: -; V gene: TRBV7-3; D gene: -; CDR3 protein: CASSLQGQYNEQFF; CDR3 DNA: TGTGCCAGCAGCTTACAAGGACAGTACAATGAGCAGTTCTTC